The 8 T cell receptor beta chains reported below all come from one sample, sequenced in a study of radiotherapy plus CTLA-4 blockade in lung cancer. Method: immunoSEQ multiplex PCR; TCRdb's copy keeps in-frame clones and lacks some. Among over 30,000 clones listed, about four fifths were seen once. The sequenced sample was peripheral blood, obtained from a patient treated with radiotherapy plus ipilimumab. All receptors derive from a human donor with non-small cell lung cancer that progressed on radiotherapy plus ipilimumab.

The chain links TRBV27 to TRBJ1-6, with 8 bases lining up with TRBD1. After removal of 2 bases from V and 4 bases from J, the junction contained 10 bases not matched to a gene. Germline values: CDR1 MNHEY, CDR2 SMNVEV (reference sequence). The CDR3 has 18 amino acids. The CDR3, as DNA: TGTGCCAGCAGTTTACAGGGGGCGCGGTGGGGATATAATTCACCCCTCCACTTT. Amino acids: CASSLQGARWGYNSPLHF.

This chain connects TRBV7-3 to TRBJ2-1, with TRBD2 matching 12 bases. V trimming: 0 bases; J trimming: 8 bases; junction bases outside the gene matches: 5. The CDR3 runs 16 residues. Germline CDR1 SGHTA, CDR2 FQGTGA. The CDR3 region has the DNA TGTGCCAGCAGCTTAACGACTAGCGGGGGAAAGGATGAGCAGTTCTTC. Translated, it gives CASSLTTSGGKDEQFF.

This clone was counted once. The V and J genes are TRBV6-1 and TRBJ2-3; 7 bases line up with TRBD2. This CDR3 region has 15 residues. Germline CDR1 reads MNHNS; CDR2 reads SASEGT. Trimming at V came to 8 bases and at J to 3 bases, leaving 11 bases not matched to a gene. This CDR3 is CASVETGGRTDTQYF. CDR3 coding DNA: TGTGCCAGCGTTGAAACGGGGGGAAGGACAGATACGCAGTATTTT.

By proportion, this clone is medium-sized. The rearrangement links TRBV6-5 to TRBJ1-5; TRBD1 matches 9 bases. Germline V gene lookup returns CDR1 MNHEY and CDR2 SVGAGI. V was pared by 5 bases and J by 11 bases, with 4 bases of the junction left unmatched. The CDR3 spans 12 residues. This chain's CDR3 is CASSRTGESQHF. The CDR3 nucleotides read TGTGCCAGCAGTCGGACAGGGGAGTCCCAGCATTTT.

This chain connects TRBV6-5 to TRBJ1-5; D might be TRBD1 (5 bases). The CDR3 is 13 residues long. The germline V and J ends were trimmed by 6 bases and 4 bases, with 10 bases remaining between them. CDR1 is MNHEY, CDR2 SVGAGI, per germline. The CDR3 is CASRGGYNQPQHF. CDR3 DNA sequence: TGTGCCAGCAGGGGGGGATATAATCAGCCCCAGCATTTT.

V is TRBV2 and J is TRBJ1-5; TRBD1 might be the D (6 bases). Looked up from germline, CDR1 is SNHLY and CDR2 is FYNNEI. The CDR3 length is 14 residues. Trimming pared 1 base from V and 6 bases from J, leaving 10 bases between. This chain's CDR3 is CASSEVTGIQPQHF. CDR3 coding DNA: TGTGCCAGCAGTGAAGTAACAGGGATTCAGCCCCAGCATTTT.

This clone appeared a few times. The chain has TRBV5-1 and TRBJ2-7; a possible D gene is TRBD1 (5 bases). The length of the CDR3 is 13 residues. CDR1 and CDR2 (germline): SGHRS, YFSETQ. V was clipped by 3 bases and J by 0 bases, with 7 bases between them. The CDR3 loop reads CASSSGYSYEQYF. DNA of the CDR3: TGCGCCAGCAGCTCAGGGTACTCCTACGAGCAGTACTTC.

This clone was picked up one time. The CDR3 region is CASSLVNPGQGASYTF. Written as DNA, the CDR3 is TGCGCCAGCAGCTTGGTGAATCCGGGACAGGGGGCAAGCTACACCTTC. This rearrangement joins TRBV5-1 to TRBJ1-2; 12 bases are shared with TRBD1. CDR1 is SGHRS, CDR2 YFSETQ, per germline. The junction had 9 bases not matched to a gene; V was cut back by 0 bases and J by 9 bases. The CDR3 has 16 amino acids.